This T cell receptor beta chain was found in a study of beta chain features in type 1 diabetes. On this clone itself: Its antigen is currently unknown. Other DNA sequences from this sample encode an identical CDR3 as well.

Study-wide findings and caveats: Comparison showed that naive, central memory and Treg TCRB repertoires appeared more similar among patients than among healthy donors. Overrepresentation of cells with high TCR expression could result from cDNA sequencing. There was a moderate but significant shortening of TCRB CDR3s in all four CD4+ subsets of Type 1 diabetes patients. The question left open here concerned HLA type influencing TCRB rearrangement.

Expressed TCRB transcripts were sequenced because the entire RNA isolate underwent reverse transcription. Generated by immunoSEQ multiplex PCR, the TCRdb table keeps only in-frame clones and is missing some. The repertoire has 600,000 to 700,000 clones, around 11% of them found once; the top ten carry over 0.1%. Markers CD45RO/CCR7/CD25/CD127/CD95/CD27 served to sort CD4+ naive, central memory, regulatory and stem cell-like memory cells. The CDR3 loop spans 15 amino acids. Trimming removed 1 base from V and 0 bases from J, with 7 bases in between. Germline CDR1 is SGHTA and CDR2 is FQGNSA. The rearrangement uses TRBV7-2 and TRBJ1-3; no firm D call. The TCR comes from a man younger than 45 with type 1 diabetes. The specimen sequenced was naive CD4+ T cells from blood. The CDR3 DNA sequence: TGTGCCAGCAGCTTAGGCGGGAGCTCTGGAAACACCATATATTTT. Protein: CASSLGGSSGNTIYF. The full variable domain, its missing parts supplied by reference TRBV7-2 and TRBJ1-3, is GAGVSQSPSNKVTEKGKDVELRCDPISGHTALYWYRQSLGQGLEFLIYFQGNSAPDKSGLPSDRFSAERTGGSVSTLTIQRTQQEDSAVYLCASSLGGSSGNTIYFGEGSWLTVV.